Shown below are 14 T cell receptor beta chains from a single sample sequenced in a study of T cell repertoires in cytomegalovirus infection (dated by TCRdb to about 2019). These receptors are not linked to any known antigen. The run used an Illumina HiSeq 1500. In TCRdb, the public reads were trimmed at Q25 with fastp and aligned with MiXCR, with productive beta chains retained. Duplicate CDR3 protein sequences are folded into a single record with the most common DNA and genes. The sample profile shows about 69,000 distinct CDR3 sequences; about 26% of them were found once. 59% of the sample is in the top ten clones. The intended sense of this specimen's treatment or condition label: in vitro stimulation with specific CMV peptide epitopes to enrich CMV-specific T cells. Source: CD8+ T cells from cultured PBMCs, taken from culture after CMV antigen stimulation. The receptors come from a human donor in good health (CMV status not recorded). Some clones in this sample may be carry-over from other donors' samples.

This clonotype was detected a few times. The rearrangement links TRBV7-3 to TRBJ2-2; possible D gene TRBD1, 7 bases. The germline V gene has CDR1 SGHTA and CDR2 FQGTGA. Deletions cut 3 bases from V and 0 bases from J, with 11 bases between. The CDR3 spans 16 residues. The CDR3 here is CASSFGGTANTGELFF. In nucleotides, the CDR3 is TGTGCCAGCAGCTTTGGCGGGACAGCGAACACCGGGGAGCTGTTTTTT. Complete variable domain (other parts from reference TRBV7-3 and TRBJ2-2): GAGVSQTPSNKVTEKGKYVELRCDPISGHTALYWYRQSLGQGPEFLIYFQGTGAADDSGLPNDRFFAVRPEGSVSTLKIQRTERGDSAVYLCASSFGGTANTGELFFGEGSRLTVL.

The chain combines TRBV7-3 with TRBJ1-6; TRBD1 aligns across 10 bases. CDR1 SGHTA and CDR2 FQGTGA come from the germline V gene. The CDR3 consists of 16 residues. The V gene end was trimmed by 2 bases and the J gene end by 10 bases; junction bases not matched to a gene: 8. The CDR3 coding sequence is TGTGCCAGCAGCTTAGGTCCCGGGACAGGGGAATCACCCCTCCACTTT. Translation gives CASSLGPGTGESPLHF.

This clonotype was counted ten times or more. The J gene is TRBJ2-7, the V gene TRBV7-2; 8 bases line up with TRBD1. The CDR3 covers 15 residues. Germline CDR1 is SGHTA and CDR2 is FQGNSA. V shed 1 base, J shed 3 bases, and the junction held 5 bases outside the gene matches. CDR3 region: CASSLVITGGYEQYF. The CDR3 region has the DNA TGTGCCAGCAGCTTAGTGATCACAGGGGGCTACGAGCAGTACTTC.

Written as DNA, the CDR3 is TGCGCCAGCAGCACCGGGACAGGCGCTTCCTACGAGCAGTACTTC. It yields the protein CASSTGTGASYEQYF. The chain is built from TRBV5-1 and TRBJ2-7; 8 positions match TRBD1. Germline-derived CDR1 and CDR2 are SGHRS and YFSETQ. With V trimmed by 4 bases and J by 1 base, 7 bases remained unmatched. The CDR3 is made up of 15 amino acids. The full variable domain, in which reference TRBV5-1 and TRBJ2-7 provide the parts outside the CDR3, is KAGVTQTPRYLIKTRGQQVTLSCSPISGHRSVSWYQQTPGQGLQFLFEYFSETQRNKGNFPGRFSGRQFSNSRSEMNVSTLELGDSALYLCASSTGTGASYEQYFGPGTRLTVT.

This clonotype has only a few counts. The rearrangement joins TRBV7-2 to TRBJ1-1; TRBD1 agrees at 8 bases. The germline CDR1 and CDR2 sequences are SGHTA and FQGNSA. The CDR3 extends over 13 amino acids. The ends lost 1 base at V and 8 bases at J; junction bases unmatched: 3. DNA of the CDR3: TGTGCCAGCAGCTTAGTTCGGACAGGGGAAGCTTTCTTT. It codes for CASSLVRTGEAFF. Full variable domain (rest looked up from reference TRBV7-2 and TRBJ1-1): GAGVSQSPSNKVTEKGKDVELRCDPISGHTALYWYRQSLGQGLEFLIYFQGNSAPDKSGLPSDRFSAERTGGSVSTLTIQRTQQEDSAVYLCASSLVRTGEAFFGQGTRLTVV.

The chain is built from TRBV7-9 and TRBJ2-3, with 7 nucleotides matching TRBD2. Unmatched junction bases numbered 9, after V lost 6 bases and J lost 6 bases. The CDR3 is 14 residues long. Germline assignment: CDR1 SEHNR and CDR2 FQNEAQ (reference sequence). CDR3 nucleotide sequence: TGTGCCAGCAGTCTAAAGGCCGGGGGGGATACGCAGTATTTT. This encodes CASSLKAGGDTQYF.

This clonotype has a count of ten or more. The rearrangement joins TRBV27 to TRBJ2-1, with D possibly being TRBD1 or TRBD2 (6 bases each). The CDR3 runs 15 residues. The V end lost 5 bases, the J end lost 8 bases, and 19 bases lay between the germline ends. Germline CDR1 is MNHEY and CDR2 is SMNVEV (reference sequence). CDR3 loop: CASSPMGGSSDEQFF. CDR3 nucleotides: TGTGCCAGCAGTCCAATGGGGGGCTCGAGCGATGAGCAGTTCTTC.

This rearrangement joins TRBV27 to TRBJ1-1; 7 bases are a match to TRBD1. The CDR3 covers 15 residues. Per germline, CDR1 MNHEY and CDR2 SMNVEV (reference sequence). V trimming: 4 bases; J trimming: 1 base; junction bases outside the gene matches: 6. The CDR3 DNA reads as TGTGCCAGCAGTTACCACAGGGGAGGGAACACTGAAGCTTTCTTT. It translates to CASSYHRGGNTEAFF.

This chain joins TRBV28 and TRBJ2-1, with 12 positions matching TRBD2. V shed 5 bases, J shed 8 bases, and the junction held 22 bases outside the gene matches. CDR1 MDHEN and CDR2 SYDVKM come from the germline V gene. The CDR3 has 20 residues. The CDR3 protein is CASSPFVRTSGTLIWHEQFF. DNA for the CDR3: TGTGCCAGCAGTCCATTCGTGCGGACTAGCGGGACCTTAATTTGGCATGAGCAGTTCTTC.

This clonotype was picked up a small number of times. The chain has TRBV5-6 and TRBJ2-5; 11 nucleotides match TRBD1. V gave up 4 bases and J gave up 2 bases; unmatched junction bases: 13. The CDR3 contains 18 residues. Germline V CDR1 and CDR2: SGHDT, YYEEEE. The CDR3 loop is CASSNTGTGGGYQETQYF. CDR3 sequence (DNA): TGTGCCAGCAGCAACACCGGGACAGGGGGAGGGTATCAAGAGACCCAGTACTTC.

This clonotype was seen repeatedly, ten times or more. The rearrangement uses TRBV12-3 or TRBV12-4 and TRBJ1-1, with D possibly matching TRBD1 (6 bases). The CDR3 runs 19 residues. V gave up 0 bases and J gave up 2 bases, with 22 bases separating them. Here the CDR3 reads CASSLAITGRPRQNTEAFF. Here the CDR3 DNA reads TGTGCCAGCAGTTTAGCCATTACAGGGAGGCCACGACAAAACACTGAAGCTTTCTTT.

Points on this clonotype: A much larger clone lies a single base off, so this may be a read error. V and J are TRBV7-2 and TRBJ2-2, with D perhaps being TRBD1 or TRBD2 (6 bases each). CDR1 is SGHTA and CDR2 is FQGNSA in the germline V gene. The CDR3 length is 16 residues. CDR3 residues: CASDGGQQSGTGEQFF. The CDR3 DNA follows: TGTGCCAGCGATGGGGGGCAGCAGTCCGGCACCGGGGAGCAGTTTTTT.

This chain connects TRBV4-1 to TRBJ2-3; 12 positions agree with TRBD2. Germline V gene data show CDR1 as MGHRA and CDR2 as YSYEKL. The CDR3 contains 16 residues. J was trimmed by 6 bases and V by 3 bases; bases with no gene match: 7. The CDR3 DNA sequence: TGCGCCAGCAGCCAGGCTAGCGGGAGGGCCTTCGATACGCAGTATTTT. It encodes CASSQASGRAFDTQYF.

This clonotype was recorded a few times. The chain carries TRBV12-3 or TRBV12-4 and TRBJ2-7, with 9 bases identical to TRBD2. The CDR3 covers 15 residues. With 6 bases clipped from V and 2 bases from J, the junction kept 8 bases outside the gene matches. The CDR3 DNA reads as TGTGCCAGCAGCCCCAGCGGGGGGCCGACCTACGAGCAGTACTTC. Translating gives CASSPSGGPTYEQYF.